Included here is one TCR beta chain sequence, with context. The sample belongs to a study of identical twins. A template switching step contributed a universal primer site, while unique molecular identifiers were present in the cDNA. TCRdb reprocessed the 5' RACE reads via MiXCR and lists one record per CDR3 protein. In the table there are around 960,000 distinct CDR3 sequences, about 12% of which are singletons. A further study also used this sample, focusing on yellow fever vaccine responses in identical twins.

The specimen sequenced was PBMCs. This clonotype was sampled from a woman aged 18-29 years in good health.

CDR3 nucleotides: TGTGCCAGCAGAGGGGGGGTCGATGAGCAGTTCTTC. Protein: CASRGGVDEQFF. This rearrangement joins TRBV2 to TRBJ2-1; possible D gene TRBD2, 7 bases. V dropped 6 bases and J dropped 8 bases, with 11 bases sitting between them. Per the germline V gene, CDR1 is SNHLY and CDR2 is FYNNEI. This CDR3 spans 12 amino acids. Supplemented by reference TRBV2 and TRBJ2-1, the full variable domain reads EPEVTQTPSHQVTQMGQEVILRCVPISNHLYFYWYRQILGQKVEFLVSFYNNEISEKSEIFDDQFSVERPDGSNFTLKIRSTKLEDSAMYFCASRGGVDEQFFGPGTRLTVL.